The 32 T cell receptor beta chains reported below all come from one sample, sequenced in a study of CXCR3-negative and CXCR3-positive naive CD8 T cells. UMI-labeled 5' RACE TRB cDNA libraries were prepared from the cells. TCRdb re-analyzed the 5' RACE reads; it lists each CDR3 protein once, without DNA. The table lists about 26,000 distinct CDR3 sequences. Specimen: naive CXCR3- CD8+ T cells from blood. Subset defined: CD45RO-CCR7+CD27+CD95- naive CD8+ T cells lacking CXCR3 (TNR3-). The receptors stem from a human donor in good health. Some clones in this sample may be carry-over from other donors' samples.

This chain joins TRBV10-1 and TRBJ1-1; without DNA, the TCRdb call of TRBD1 cannot be checked. Germline CDR1 reads WNHNN; CDR2 reads SYGVQD (reference sequence). CDR3 length equals 14 residues. The CDR3 sequence is CASSFDRGNTEAFF.

The V and J genes are TRBV29-1 and TRBJ2-7. This CDR3 has 14 amino acids. Germline lookup yields CDR1 SQVTM and CDR2 ANQGSEA. The chain's CDR3 is CSVDLGRGSYEQYF.

The V gene is TRBV6-5, the J gene TRBJ1-1. This CDR3 contains 13 residues. The germline V gene encodes CDR1 MNHEY and CDR2 SVGAGI. The CDR3: CASSYSKHREAFF.

The chain links TRBV7-6 to TRBJ2-3; the TCRdb D gene call, TRBD1, has no DNA to confirm it. The CDR3 covers 13 residues. Germline loops: CDR1 SGHVS, CDR2 FNYEAQ. CDR3 sequence reads: CASGGGPADTQYF.

The chain uses TRBV12-3 or TRBV12-4 and TRBJ1-2; TCRdb's assignment of TRBD1 cannot be checked, as there is no DNA. CDR3 size: 12 residues. The CDR3 sequence is CASSLKGVGYTF.

V usage is TRBV7-8 and J usage is TRBJ1-5; TCRdb names TRBD1, which stays unverified in the absence of DNA. CDR3 size: 15 residues. CDR1 SGHVS and CDR2 FQNEAQ come from the germline V gene. The CDR3: CASSLEDSSNQPQHF.

The V gene is TRBV7-2, the J gene TRBJ2-7; TCRdb designates TRBD1, a call that cannot be tested without DNA. In germline, CDR1 is SGHTA, CDR2 FQGNSA. This CDR3 is built from 14 residues. The CDR3 region is CASSLTGESYEQYF.

The chain recombines TRBV7-6 with TRBJ2-5; TCRdb picks TRBD2, but there is no DNA to check that call. The CDR3 is 16 residues long. Germline assignment: CDR1 SGHVS and CDR2 FNYEAQ. The CDR3 reads CASSLAGREMVETQYF.

V usage is TRBV27 and J usage is TRBJ2-7. The CDR3 is made up of 15 amino acids. Germline lookup yields CDR1 MNHEY and CDR2 SMNVEV (reference sequence). CDR3 loop: CASSYEGRGSYEQYF.

The chain recombines TRBV7-8 with TRBJ1-4; TCRdb gives TRBD1 as the D gene, but with no DNA this cannot be confirmed. The length of the CDR3 is 15 residues. The germline gives CDR1 SGHVS, CDR2 FQNEAQ. CDR3 sequence reads: CASRLVLGVGEKLFF. The entire variable domain, with the rest obtained from reference TRBV7-8 and TRBJ1-4, is as follows: GAGVSQSPRYKVAKRGQDVALRCDPISGHVSLFWYQQALGQGPEFLTYFQNEAQLDKSGLPSDRFFAERPEGSVSTLKIQRTQQEDSAVYLCASRLVLGVGEKLFFGSGTQLSVL.

CDR3: CATSPTPGLVNTGELFF. This chain uses TRBV15 with TRBJ2-2; as DNA is missing, the TRBD2 call by TCRdb cannot be tested. This CDR3 contains 17 residues. Germline CDR1 LNHNV, CDR2 YYDKDF (reference sequence).

V is TRBV7-6 and J is TRBJ2-7. Germline CDR1 and CDR2: SGHVS and FNYEAQ. The CDR3 is 13 amino acids. The CDR3 spells CASSFKDSYEQYF.

V is TRBV28 and J is TRBJ2-1; TCRdb's D gene call, TRBD1, goes unchecked for lack of DNA. CDR1 is MDHEN and CDR2 is SYDVKM in the germline V gene. The CDR3 runs to 14 residues. CDR3: CASSSRGAQNEQFF.

The rearrangement joins TRBV15 to TRBJ2-1; lacking DNA, the TRBD1 call made by TCRdb goes unchecked. The CDR3 length is 16 residues. Germline CDR1 reads LNHNV; CDR2 reads YYDKDF (reference sequence). CDR3: CATSRERTGGLDEQFF.

The chain couples TRBV28 to TRBJ1-1; no DNA is available, so the TRBD1 call from TCRdb remains unchecked. The CDR3 consists of 15 residues. Germline V gene data show CDR1 as MDHEN and CDR2 as SYDVKM. CDR3 amino acids: CASSLQDSMNTEAFF.

The CDR3 here is CASSEWGGSTDTQYF. The chain employs TRBV25-1 and TRBJ2-3; TCRdb proposes TRBD1, but this gene call is untestable without DNA. The V gene's germline CDR1 is MGHDK and CDR2 SYGVNS. The CDR3 consists of 15 residues. The whole variable domain, remainder taken from reference TRBV25-1 and TRBJ2-3, is EADIYQTPRYLVIGTGKKITLECSQTMGHDKMYWYQQDPGMELHLIHYSYGVNSTEKGDLSSESTVSRIRTEHFPLTLESARPSHTSQYLCASSEWGGSTDTQYFGPGTRLTVL.

Considering frequency, this clonotype is medium-sized (0.01 to 0.1%). CDR3 protein: CASSQATADSSYEQYF. The chain employs TRBV4-3 and TRBJ2-7. The CDR3 runs 16 residues. The germline gives CDR1 LGHNA, CDR2 YSLEER.

This rearrangement joins TRBV10-1 to TRBJ2-7; TCRdb names TRBD1, which stays unverified in the absence of DNA. This CDR3 is 14 amino acids long. Germline values: CDR1 WNHNN, CDR2 SYGVQD (reference sequence). CDR3 sequence: CASSEGQGSHEQYF.

This CDR3 is CASSHQGHEQYF. The chain employs TRBV7-9 and TRBJ2-7; TCRdb reports TRBD2, a call that lacks DNA to check it against. The CDR3 has 12 amino acids. Germline CDR1 and CDR2: SEHNR and FQNEAQ (reference sequence).

The V gene is TRBV4-3, the J gene TRBJ2-7. Per the germline V gene, CDR1 is LGHNA and CDR2 is YSLEER. This CDR3 contains 15 residues. The CDR3 region is CASSQVSGPMDEQYF.

This chain uses TRBV28 with TRBJ2-7. The CDR3 extends over 14 amino acids. Germline V lookup: CDR1 MDHEN, CDR2 SYDVKM. CDR3 residues: CASSYRLGYYEQYF.

The chain's CDR3 is CASSLREGSSYNEQFF. V and J are TRBV28 and TRBJ2-1; TCRdb indicates TRBD2, and absent DNA this call remains unverified. Germline lookup yields CDR1 MDHEN and CDR2 SYDVKM. CDR3 length: 16 residues.

The V call is TRBV29-1, the J call TRBJ1-1; TCRdb designates TRBD1, a call that cannot be tested without DNA. Per the germline V gene, CDR1 is SQVTM and CDR2 is ANQGSEA. The CDR3 length is 12 residues. The CDR3 region is CSVERGNTEAFF.

The rearrangement links TRBV28 to TRBJ2-7; TCRdb proposes TRBD2, but this gene call is untestable without DNA. Per germline, CDR1 MDHEN and CDR2 SYDVKM. CDR3 size: 15 residues. The CDR3 region is CASSFHAGGVYEQYF.

The CDR3 here is CASSPRGYEQYF. The chain joins TRBV7-6 to TRBJ2-7. The CDR3 is 12 residues long. Germline loops: CDR1 SGHVS, CDR2 FNYEAQ.

The chain links TRBV7-3 to TRBJ2-1. From germline, CDR1 is SGHTA and CDR2 FQGTGA. The CDR3 sequence is 14 residues long. CDR3 in amino acids: CASSSTLGNDEQFF.

CDR3 sequence reads: CASSDEGASYEQYF. The chain combines TRBV25-1 with TRBJ2-7; TCRdb picks TRBD1, but there is no DNA to check that call. The germline V gene has CDR1 MGHDK and CDR2 SYGVNS. The CDR3 contains 14 residues.

This rearrangement joins TRBV29-1 to TRBJ1-2; TCRdb calls TRBD1, which cannot be checked without DNA. The CDR3 is 16 amino acids. Germline loops: CDR1 SQVTM, CDR2 ANQGSEA. This chain's CDR3 is CSVATGTPRDGGGYTF.

This chain uses TRBV23-1 with TRBJ1-4; TCRdb lists TRBD1, though no DNA is available to test this call. TRBV23-1 is an ORF for which the function is uncertain. CDR3 size: 17 residues. The CDR3 sequence: CASSRWPLGRKNEKLFF.

The rearrangement uses TRBV5-5 and TRBJ2-6. Looked up from germline, CDR1 is SGHKS and CDR2 is YYEKEE (reference sequence). The CDR3 is made up of 17 amino acids. CDR3 protein: CASSLWVEVTGANVLTF.

The chain couples TRBV7-9 to TRBJ2-7; the TCRdb D gene call, TRBD2, has no DNA to confirm it. CDR3 length: 12 amino acids. Germline V gene lookup returns CDR1 SEHNR and CDR2 FQNEAQ (reference sequence). The CDR3 sequence: CASSQTSGGARF.

This sequence joins TRBV20-1 and TRBJ2-7. The CDR3 extends over 13 amino acids. In germline, CDR1 is DFQATT, CDR2 SNEGSKA (reference sequence). The CDR3 reads CSARDVNVYEQYF.